Below, 24 T cell receptor beta chains from the same sample are listed, as sequenced in a study of sequential checkpoint blockade in melanoma. Clones were sequenced by immunoSEQ multiplex PCR, and TCRdb holds only the in-frame ones, with some missing. The sample lists 20,000 to 25,000 clones; almost 85% were seen once. Specified treatment: randomized to nivolumab then ipilimumab (arm A) or the reverse (arm B). This specimen consisted of CD8+ T cells sorted from blood (inferred from file names), obtained from a patient given nivolumab and ipilimumab in sequence. These receptors originate from a human donor with melanoma.

The J gene is TRBJ2-5, the V gene TRBV5-4; TRBD2 matches at 7 bases. Trimming at V came to 0 bases and at J to 2 bases, leaving 10 bases not matched to a gene. This CDR3 comprises 17 residues. CDR1 SGHNT and CDR2 YYREEE come from the germline V gene (reference sequence). The CDR3 DNA reads as TGTGCCAGCAGCTTGGGTGCTTTGTCTAGCGGACAAGAGACCCAGTACTTC. The encoded protein is CASSLGALSSGQETQYF.

This clone was seen a handful of times. The chain combines TRBV7-6 with TRBJ2-3; possibly TRBD2 for D (5 bases). Trimming took 0 bases from V and 2 from J, leaving 15 bases between them. The CDR3 sequence is 17 residues long. Germline CDR1 is SGHVS and CDR2 is FNYEAQ. In nucleotides, the CDR3 is TGTGCCAGCAGCTTAGCGCGGTGGCTGGGAGCCACAGATACGCAGTATTTT. Its translation is CASSLARWLGATDTQYF.

The CDR3 loop is CASRDVAGGHPDTQYF. The CDR3 DNA reads as TGCGCCAGCAGGGACGTAGCGGGAGGGCACCCAGATACGCAGTATTTT. The chain couples TRBV10-2 to TRBJ2-3; the match to TRBD2 covers 11 bases. CDR3 length: 16 residues. The germline gives CDR1 WSHSY, CDR2 SAAADI. J gave up 4 bases and V 6 bases, and 9 bases lay outside the gene matches.

This chain links TRBV18 with TRBJ2-3; no clear D gene. The CDR3 runs to 15 residues. V was shortened by 2 bases and J by 2 bases, with 11 bases between the two germline ends. The V gene's germline CDR1 is KGHSH and CDR2 LQKENI. Here the CDR3 DNA reads TGTGCCAGCTCACCAAGGCTAGGAGACACAGATACGCAGTATTTT. It encodes CASSPRLGDTDTQYF.

In DNA form, the CDR3 reads TGTGCCAGCTCACCAGTGGCGGGAGCGAGCAATGAGCAGTTCTTC. Amino acid sequence: CASSPVAGASNEQFF. The chain joins TRBV18 to TRBJ2-1, with 7 positions matching TRBD2. CDR3 length: 15 residues. Germline values: CDR1 KGHSH, CDR2 LQKENI. Trimming cost V 2 bases and J 6 bases; bases outside gene matches: 7. Drawing the rest from reference TRBV18 and TRBJ2-1, the complete variable domain is NAGVMQNPRHLVRRRGQEARLRCSPMKGHSHVYWYRQLPEEGLKFMVYLQKENIIDESGMPKERFSAEFPKEGPSILRIQQVVRGDSAAYFCASSPVAGASNEQFFGPGTRLTVL.

The genes are TRBV6-4 and TRBJ2-4; possible D gene TRBD2, 6 bases. V lost 6 bases to trimming and J lost 6 bases, with 15 bases between them. The CDR3 consists of 14 residues. Germline V CDR1 and CDR2: MRHNA, SNTAGT. CDR3 in DNA: TGTGCCAGCAGCCCCGGAGGGTTGTCAAACATTCAGTACTTC. It yields the protein CASSPGGLSNIQYF.

This chain joins TRBV19 and TRBJ2-7, with 8 bases aligning to TRBD1. Trimming removed 2 bases from V and 3 bases from J; junction bases left unmatched: 6. Germline assignment: CDR1 LNHDA and CDR2 SQIVND (reference sequence). This CDR3 is built from 15 residues. The CDR3 region is CASSIPGQGLYEQYF. DNA of the CDR3: TGTGCCAGTAGTATACCCGGACAGGGCCTCTACGAGCAGTACTTC.

V and J are TRBV7-2 and TRBJ2-3; D ambiguous. This CDR3 is 15 amino acids long. V shed 1 base and J shed 6 bases, with 14 bases lying between them. Germline V gene sequence: CDR1 SGHTA, CDR2 FQGNSA. CDR3 nucleotides: TGTGCCAGCAGCTTAGGAGGTGGTAGAAGTGATACGCAGTATTTT. Amino acid sequence: CASSLGGGRSDTQYF.

The chain carries TRBV4-3 and TRBJ2-1; TRBD2 aligns across 8 bases. CDR3 size: 15 residues. The V and J ends lost 4 bases and 3 bases, in that order; junction bases with no gene match: 5. The V gene's germline CDR1 is LGHNA and CDR2 YSLEER. The CDR3 is CASSPGLANYNEQFF. CDR3 DNA sequence: TGCGCCAGCAGCCCAGGACTAGCAAACTACAATGAGCAGTTCTTC.

This clone was seen a single time. The J gene is TRBJ1-3, the V gene TRBV19, with D uncertain. This CDR3 has 17 amino acids. Germline assignment: CDR1 LNHDA and CDR2 SQIVND (reference sequence). The V end lost 3 bases, the J end lost 1 base, and 16 bases lay between the germline ends. CDR3 amino acids: CASSILYTSLSGNTIYF. Here the CDR3 DNA reads TGTGCCAGTAGTATTTTGTACACCTCCCTTTCTGGAAACACCATATATTTT.

This chain uses TRBV7-9 with TRBJ2-1, with TRBD1 identical over 8 bases. The V segment lost 8 bases and the J segment 4 bases; nucleotides outside the gene matches: 7. The CDR3 consists of 14 residues. The germline V gene encodes CDR1 SEHNR and CDR2 FQNEAQ (reference sequence). The CDR3 DNA sequence: TGTGCCAGCTCGCGACAGGGGAGGTACAATGAGCAGTTCTTC. Protein product: CASSRQGRYNEQFF. Full variable domain (missing parts from reference TRBV7-9 and TRBJ2-1): DTGVSQNPRHKITKRGQNVTFRCDPISEHNRLYWYRQTLGQGPEFLTYFQNEAQLEKSRLLSDRFSAERPKGSFSTLEIQRTEQGDSAMYLCASSRQGRYNEQFFGPGTRLTVL.

The chain uses TRBV18 and TRBJ2-3, with D unresolved. This CDR3 contains 13 residues. The germline gives CDR1 KGHSH, CDR2 LQKENI. The germline V and J ends were trimmed by 5 bases and 0 bases, with 6 bases remaining between them. Written as DNA, the CDR3 is TGTGCCAGCTCAACCCTAAGCACAGATACGCAGTATTTT. It is translated as CASSTLSTDTQYF. Complete variable domain (other parts from reference TRBV18 and TRBJ2-3): NAGVMQNPRHLVRRRGQEARLRCSPMKGHSHVYWYRQLPEEGLKFMVYLQKENIIDESGMPKERFSAEFPKEGPSILRIQQVVRGDSAAYFCASSTLSTDTQYFGPGTRLTVL.

The chain joins TRBV11-2 to TRBJ1-1; 8 nucleotides line up with TRBD1. The CDR3 sequence is 14 residues long. V was clipped by 5 bases and J by 3 bases; unmatched bases: 5. CDR1 is SGHAT and CDR2 is FQNNGV in the germline V gene. In nucleotides, the CDR3 is TGTGCCAGCAGCCCGGACAGGGTCTACACTGAAGCTTTCTTT. This gives the protein CASSPDRVYTEAFF. Supplemented by reference TRBV11-2 and TRBJ1-1, the full variable domain reads EAGVAQSPRYKIIEKRQSVAFWCNPISGHATLYWYQQILGQGPKLLIQFQNNGVVDDSQLPKDRFSAERLKGVDSTLKIQPAKLEDSAVYLCASSPDRVYTEAFFGQGTRLTVV.

V is TRBV18 and J is TRBJ1-5, with 12 bases aligning to TRBD1. V gave up 2 bases and J gave up 3 bases; unmatched junction bases: 8. Germline CDR1 and CDR2: KGHSH and LQKENI. The length of the CDR3 is 18 residues. The CDR3 reads CASSPGGTGGTDNQPQHF. The DNA for the CDR3 is TGTGCCAGCTCACCAGGTGGGACAGGGGGCACCGACAATCAGCCCCAGCATTTT.

This clone was recorded only once. The chain employs TRBV6-1 and TRBJ2-7, with TRBD1 matching 12 bases. The CDR3 is 15 amino acids. Germline CDR1 MNHNS, CDR2 SASEGT. After removal of 3 bases from V and 5 bases from J, the junction contained 5 bases not matched to a gene. CDR3 in DNA: TGTGCCAGCAGTGATTGGGGACAGGGGGCCGACGAGCAGTACTTC. This encodes CASSDWGQGADEQYF.

This clone has just a few counts. At the DNA level, this CDR3 is encoded by other sequences in the same sample as well. The chain combines TRBV9 with TRBJ2-5, with 10 bases identical to TRBD2. The length of the CDR3 is 18 residues. The germline V gene has CDR1 SGDLS and CDR2 YYNGEE. After removal of 0 bases from V and 5 bases from J, the junction contained 13 bases not matched to a gene. The CDR3 nucleotides are TGTGCCAGCAGCGTAGGTAGGCGGCTAGCGGGAGAGGGCGAGACCCAGTACTTC. As protein: CASSVGRRLAGEGETQYF.

The chain uses TRBV27 and TRBJ2-1; weak D call: TRBD1 (5 bases). Germline V CDR1 and CDR2: MNHEY, SMNVEV (reference sequence). With 6 bases removed from V and 8 bases from J, the gap between germline ends came to 17 bases. The CDR3 spans 14 residues. This CDR3 is CASSLKGLRDEQFF. CDR3 nucleotide sequence: TGTGCCAGCAGCCTGAAGGGGCTCCGGGATGAGCAGTTCTTC.

In this sample, this clone turned up a few times. This chain connects TRBV18 to TRBJ2-3; 15 bases are a match to TRBD2. Losses at the gene ends were 3 bases for V and 3 bases for J; bases not matched to a gene: 1. Germline values: CDR1 KGHSH, CDR2 LQKENI. This CDR3 region has 16 residues. The CDR3 region is CASSPGLAGGTDTQYF. Here the CDR3 DNA reads TGTGCCAGCTCACCGGGACTAGCGGGAGGAACAGATACGCAGTATTTT.

This sequence joins TRBV7-9 and TRBJ2-2, with TRBD2 matching over 7 bases. Losses at the gene ends were 4 bases for V and 3 bases for J; bases not matched to a gene: 5. Germline lookup yields CDR1 SEHNR and CDR2 FQNEAQ (reference sequence). The CDR3 runs to 15 residues. The CDR3 loop is CASSWWSGDTGELFF. CDR3 bases: TGTGCCAGCAGCTGGTGGAGCGGGGACACCGGGGAGCTGTTTTTT.

The rearrangement uses TRBV7-9 and TRBJ1-1; the D is unclear. CDR1 SEHNR and CDR2 FQNEAQ come from the germline V gene (reference sequence). This CDR3 contains 13 residues. Trimming shortened V by 5 bases and J by 5 bases, and 12 bases separated the two germline ends. CDR3 in amino acids: CASSPSRQTEAFF. For the CDR3, the DNA is TGTGCCAGCAGCCCGAGCAGGCAGACTGAAGCTTTCTTT.

V gene TRBV11-2 combines with J gene TRBJ1-5; unclear D gene. CDR1 and CDR2 (germline): SGHAT, FQNNGV. Trimming pared 5 bases from V and 2 bases from J, leaving 10 bases between. This CDR3 is 14 amino acids long. CDR3 sequence: CASSPSAGNQPQHF. CDR3 DNA: TGTGCCAGCAGCCCCTCCGCGGGCAATCAGCCCCAGCATTTT.

The chain uses TRBV27 and TRBJ2-3, with D hard to call. The CDR3 length is 13 residues. V was shortened by 8 bases and J by 0 bases, with 9 bases between the two germline ends. The germline V gene has CDR1 MNHEY and CDR2 SMNVEV (reference sequence). The CDR3 reads CASCAYSTDTQYF. DNA of the CDR3: TGTGCCAGCTGTGCCTATAGCACAGATACGCAGTATTTT.

This chain joins TRBV28 and TRBJ1-4, with TRBD1 matching over 12 bases. Germline CDR1 MDHEN, CDR2 SYDVKM. V trimming: 4 bases; J trimming: 3 bases; junction bases outside the gene matches: 9. The CDR3 is 18 amino acids. CDR3 in DNA: TGTGCCAGCAGTTCCCCCGGGACAGGGGGCATGTCTAATGAAAAACTGTTTTTT. Translation gives CASSSPGTGGMSNEKLFF.

The chain is built from TRBV28 and TRBJ2-1, with 7 nucleotides matching TRBD2. The V and J ends lost 1 base and 10 bases, in that order; junction bases with no gene match: 10. Germline values: CDR1 MDHEN, CDR2 SYDVKM. The CDR3 is made up of 15 amino acids. The CDR3 sequence is CASSLSKAGSKEQFF. CDR3 nucleotide sequence: TGTGCCAGCAGTTTATCTAAAGCGGGGTCTAAGGAGCAGTTCTTC.